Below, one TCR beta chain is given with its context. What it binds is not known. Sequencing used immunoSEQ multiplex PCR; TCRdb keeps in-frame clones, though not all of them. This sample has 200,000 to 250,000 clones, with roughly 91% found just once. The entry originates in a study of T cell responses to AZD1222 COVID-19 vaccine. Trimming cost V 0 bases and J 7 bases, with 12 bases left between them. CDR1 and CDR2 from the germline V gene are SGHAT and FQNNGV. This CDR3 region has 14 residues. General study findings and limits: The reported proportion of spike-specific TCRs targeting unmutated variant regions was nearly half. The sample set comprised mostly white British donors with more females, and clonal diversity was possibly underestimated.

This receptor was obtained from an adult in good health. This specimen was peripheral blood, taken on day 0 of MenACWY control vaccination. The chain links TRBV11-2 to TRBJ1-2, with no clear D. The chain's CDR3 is CASSLEVWSGGYTF. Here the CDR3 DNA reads TGTGCCAGCAGCTTAGAAGTTTGGTCGGGTGGCTACACCTTC.